A single sample is the source of the 17 T cell receptor beta chains below, sequenced in a study of blood T cell repertoires in COVID-19. TCRdb's copy holds only in-frame clones and misses some; the assay was immunoSEQ multiplex PCR. Of about 200,000 clones in the sample, about 86% were seen once. The sequencing sample was made of PBMCs or T cells enriched from blood (not recorded which). Every receptor here comes from a woman aged 40 to 50 with acute COVID-19.

The J gene is TRBJ1-4, the V gene TRBV2; the D is unclear. Per germline, CDR1 SNHLY and CDR2 FYNNEI. V dropped 0 bases and J dropped 0 bases, with 11 bases sitting between them. The CDR3 is 17 residues long. In nucleotides, the CDR3 is TGTGCCAGCAGTGAAGCGTACGGAGGTGCAACTAATGAAAAACTGTTTTTT. Translation: CASSEAYGGATNEKLFF.

The V call is TRBV15, the J call TRBJ1-2; TRBD1 aligns across 7 bases. Germline-derived CDR1 and CDR2 are LNHNV and YYDKDF (reference sequence). The V gene end was trimmed by 4 bases and the J gene end by 4 bases; junction bases not matched to a gene: 9. CDR3 length: 15 amino acids. CDR3 protein: CATSTLRQGVYGYTF. The CDR3 region has the DNA TGTGCCACCAGCACCCTCAGACAGGGCGTCTATGGCTACACCTTC.

CDR3 nucleotide sequence: TGTGCCAGTAGTACCCTCGCAGGGCTGGATGGCTACACCTTC. This translates into CASSTLAGLDGYTF. The genes are TRBV19 and TRBJ1-2, with D maybe TRBD1 (5 bases). There are 14 residues in the CDR3. V lost 4 bases, J lost 6 bases, and 15 bases lay in between. The V gene's germline CDR1 is LNHDA and CDR2 SQIVND (reference sequence).

This clone has only a few counts. The chain recombines TRBV15 with TRBJ2-7, with 8 positions matching TRBD2. The junction had 6 bases not matched to a gene; V was cut back by 3 bases and J by 2 bases. The germline V gene encodes CDR1 LNHNV and CDR2 YYDKDF (reference sequence). The CDR3 covers 15 residues. CDR3 in amino acids: CATSRATSVAYEQYF. DNA for the CDR3: TGTGCCACCAGCAGGGCGACTAGCGTTGCCTACGAGCAGTACTTC.

Only one count was recorded for this clone. This chain connects TRBV28 to TRBJ1-2; a weak D match, TRBD1 (6 bases). Trimming took 2 bases from V and 5 from J, leaving 15 bases between them. Germline CDR1 is MDHEN and CDR2 is SYDVKM. This CDR3 contains 15 residues. DNA of the CDR3: TGTGCCAGCAGTTTAGGGGGGGGCATTGGGTATGGCTACACCTTC. This encodes CASSLGGGIGYGYTF.

This chain joins TRBV5-1 and TRBJ2-3, with a possible D match to TRBD2 (6 bases). CDR1 is SGHRS and CDR2 is YFSETQ in the germline V gene. The CDR3 covers 16 residues. The V and J ends lost 5 bases and 1 base respectively, with 17 bases between them. CDR3 sequence (DNA): TGCGCCAGCAGAGAGTTTCTGGCTAGCGGCACAGATACGCAGTATTTT. Translating gives CASREFLASGTDTQYF.

V is TRBV24-1 and J is TRBJ2-3; TRBD2 matches at 13 bases. Trimming took 8 bases from V and 2 from J; bases not matched to a gene: 3. CDR3 length: 15 residues. CDR1 KGHDR and CDR2 SFDVKD come from the germline V gene. CDR3 coding DNA: TGTGCCACCACCGGGACTAGCGGGACCACAGATACGCAGTATTTT. Amino acid sequence: CATTGTSGTTDTQYF.

The V call is TRBV28, the J call TRBJ2-5; D might be TRBD1 (5 bases). The CDR3 sequence is 13 residues long. The V gene lost 5 bases and the J gene lost 1 base, with 8 bases spanning the gap. Germline CDR1 is MDHEN and CDR2 is SYDVKM. The CDR3 DNA reads TGTGCCAGCAGTCAACAGGTCCAAGAGACCCAGTACTTC. It codes for CASSQQVQETQYF.

The chain recombines TRBV14 with TRBJ1-1; D not certain. The V gene's germline CDR1 is SGHDN and CDR2 FVKESK. V dropped 3 bases and J dropped 0 bases, with 5 bases sitting between them. The CDR3 is 13 residues long. The CDR3 region is CASSQSLNTEAFF. The CDR3 coding sequence is TGTGCCAGCAGCCAGTCTCTGAACACTGAAGCTTTCTTT.

The rearrangement links TRBV4-1 to TRBJ2-2; 7 bases are shared with TRBD1. Germline V gives CDR1 MGHRA, CDR2 YSYEKL. V trimming: 4 bases; J trimming: 0 bases; junction bases outside the gene matches: 5. This CDR3 has 16 residues. Here the CDR3 DNA reads TGCGCCAGCAGCCGCACCGGGACAGCGAACACCGGGGAGCTGTTTTTT. Translation: CASSRTGTANTGELFF.

The chain recombines TRBV28 with TRBJ2-1; D may be TRBD1 (6 bases). Trimming took off 6 bases at V and 16 bases at J, with 19 bases between the two ends. In germline, CDR1 is MDHEN, CDR2 SYDVKM. CDR3 length: 12 residues. The CDR3 sequence is CASSLRTGQEFF. The CDR3 nucleotides read TGTGCCAGCAGCCTCCGCACAGGGCAGGAATTCTTC.

This clone was found once. This chain uses TRBV7-8 with TRBJ1-5; D remains ambiguous. V was shortened by 2 bases and J by 5 bases, with 7 bases between the two germline ends. The germline V gene encodes CDR1 SGHVS and CDR2 FQNEAQ. The CDR3 totals 13 residues. This chain's CDR3 is CASSLWGDQPQHF. CDR3 nucleotides: TGTGCCAGCAGCTTATGGGGAGATCAGCCCCAGCATTTT.

To note about this clone: Because the CDR3's place on the DNA is in doubt, the DNA is left out and the CDR3 is given as listed by TCRdb. The chain is built from TRBV28 and TRBJ2-7; TRBD1, as called in the table, went unchecked against the DNA. The CDR3 length is 15 residues, termini included. From germline, CDR1 is MDHEN and CDR2 SYDVKM. This CDR3 is CASSFLAGAPYEQYF.

The chain's CDR3 is CATSVRTGGTDTQYF. For the CDR3, the DNA is TGTGCCACCAGTGTCCGGACAGGGGGCACAGATACGCAGTATTTT. The chain links TRBV24-1 to TRBJ2-3; 9 nucleotides agree with TRBD1. This CDR3 is built from 15 residues. Germline CDR1 is KGHDR and CDR2 is SFDVKD. V lost 5 bases to trimming and J lost 1 base; unmatched junction nucleotides: 3.

This clone appeared a few times. The chain carries TRBV29-1 and TRBJ1-1, with 8 positions matching TRBD1. The germline V gene encodes CDR1 SQVTM and CDR2 ANQGSEA. The CDR3 extends over 13 amino acids. J gave up 1 base and V 7 bases, and 5 bases lay outside the gene matches. CDR3 nucleotides: TGCAGCGCCAAGGGACAGGCGAACACTGAAGCTTTCTTT. It translates to CSAKGQANTEAFF.

V usage is TRBV24-1 and J usage is TRBJ2-5, with D tentatively TRBD2 (6 bases). CDR1 is KGHDR and CDR2 is SFDVKD in the germline V gene. V lost 3 bases to trimming and J lost 2 bases, with 24 bases between them. The CDR3 is 19 amino acids. In nucleotides, the CDR3 is TGTGCCACCAGTGATCCACAATCTGCCTTTAGCGGAGCGCAAGAGACCCAGTACTTC. This translates into CATSDPQSAFSGAQETQYF.

The genes are TRBV3-1 (or the pseudogene TRBV3-2) and TRBJ2-1; weak D call: TRBD2 (6 bases). This CDR3 comprises 15 residues. Between the trimmed V and J ends, which lost 4 bases and 3 bases, there was a span of 13 bases. Germline CDR1 and CDR2: LGHDT and YNNKEL (reference sequence). The CDR3 DNA sequence: TGTGCCAGCAGCCCACGGGCGGGAAACTACAATGAGCAGTTCTTC. It codes for CASSPRAGNYNEQFF.